The TCR beta chain described here comes from a study of control samples from healthy donors and cancer patients. The junction had 5 bases not matched to a gene; V was cut back by 2 bases and J by 5 bases. Per the germline V gene, CDR1 is MNHNY and CDR2 is SVGAGI (reference sequence). This CDR3 comprises 15 residues. The protocol was immunoSEQ multiplex PCR, while the TCRdb copy is restricted to in-frame clones and leaves out a portion. Of approximately 130,000 clones listed, around 86% were seen once; the top ten hold around 8.7%. The clonotype comes from a man aged 35-49 years in good health. The sequenced sample consisted of blood. The V and J genes are TRBV6-6 and TRBJ2-1, with TRBD1 matching 8 bases. CDR3 nucleotide sequence: TGTGCCAGCAGTTACGGTACAGGGGGGAACAATGAGCAGTTCTTC. Translated, it gives CASSYGTGGNNEQFF.